This entry lists 32 T cell receptor beta chains sequenced from one sample in a study of cytomegalovirus exposure and HLA in healthy donors (dated by TCRdb to 2016 to 2017). Library construction relied on the immunoSEQ multiplex PCR assay. For the multiplex PCR, a mixture combining 60 forward primers for TCR Vbeta segments and 13 reverse primers for TCR Jbeta segments was used. Here the immuneACCESS table is served through TCRdb, limited to in-frame sequences with V and J called. Missing clones are a known gap in these copies; in checked studies unresolved V genes cover under half, and the rest lacks a known reason. The sample records roughly 100,000 clones, approximately 82% of which are singletons. The ten biggest clones cover about 7.5% of the sample. The sequenced material came from PBMCs. These receptors were taken from a man in his forties in good health and CMV-seropositive.

The chain combines TRBV6-6 with TRBJ2-2; 7 positions match TRBD2. V dropped 2 bases and J dropped 5; count of bases not matched to a gene: 2. Looked up from germline, CDR1 is MNHNY and CDR2 is SVGAGI (reference sequence). This CDR3 region has 14 residues. The CDR3 region is CASSYGGGTGELFF. CDR3 sequence (DNA): TGTGCCAGCAGTTACGGGGGGGGAACCGGGGAGCTGTTTTTT.

The V gene is TRBV30, the J gene TRBJ2-7; the match to TRBD2 covers 9 bases. V lost 2 bases and J lost 3; bases outside the gene matches: 5. Germline V gene sequence: CDR1 GTSNPN, CDR2 SVGIG (reference sequence). CDR3 size: 14 residues. The CDR3 region is CAWSRGSGSYEQYF. CDR3 bases: TGTGCCTGGAGTAGAGGTAGCGGGAGCTACGAGCAGTACTTC.

This clone was counted only a few times. The gene calls are TRBV9 and TRBJ2-5; tentative D call: TRBD2 (5 bases). The germline V gene has CDR1 SGDLS and CDR2 YYNGEE. V was shortened by 0 bases and J by 4 bases, with 7 bases between the two germline ends. The CDR3 consists of 13 residues. The CDR3 loop reads CASSVEGGETQYF. The CDR3 DNA reads TGTGCCAGCAGCGTAGAAGGAGGAGAGACCCAGTACTTC.

The chain is built from TRBV27 and TRBJ2-3; D is perhaps TRBD2 (6 bases). The CDR3 is made up of 14 amino acids. Germline CDR1 reads MNHEY; CDR2 reads SMNVEV (reference sequence). Trimming stripped 3 bases from V and 4 bases from J, with 11 bases between. The CDR3 is CASSLRLVADTQYF. The CDR3 DNA sequence: TGTGCCAGCAGTTTGCGACTAGTGGCAGATACGCAGTATTTT.

This clone was seen only a few times. The rearrangement links TRBV15 to TRBJ2-3; 11 bases map to TRBD2. J gave up 6 bases and V 3 bases, and 8 bases lay outside the gene matches. This CDR3 is 16 amino acids long. CDR1 is LNHNV and CDR2 is YYDKDF in the germline V gene (reference sequence). The CDR3, as DNA: TGTGCCACCAGCAGGGGGGGTAGCGGGGGGGCGGATACGCAGTATTTT. Protein sequence: CATSRGGSGGADTQYF.

The V and J genes are TRBV19 and TRBJ2-1; 11 bases line up with TRBD2. The CDR3 consists of 15 residues. The ends lost 5 bases at V and 4 bases at J; junction bases unmatched: 4. Germline CDR1 is LNHDA and CDR2 is SQIVND (reference sequence). The CDR3 here is CASSFGTSGYNEQFF. CDR3 in DNA: TGTGCCAGTAGTTTTGGGACTAGCGGATACAATGAGCAGTTCTTC.

The table lists this clone with a count of one. The chain uses TRBV19 and TRBJ1-4, with 12 positions matching TRBD1. Looked up from germline, CDR1 is LNHDA and CDR2 is SQIVND (reference sequence). This CDR3 contains 16 residues. The trim removed 5 bases at V and 3 bases at J, leaving 4 bases unmatched. CDR3 amino acids: CASSWDRGPSNEKLFF. CDR3 DNA sequence: TGTGCCAGTAGTTGGGACAGGGGGCCTTCTAATGAAAAACTGTTTTTT.

J is TRBJ1-2 and V is TRBV7-8, with TRBD1 matching over 9 bases. This CDR3 spans 17 amino acids. CDR1 is SGHVS and CDR2 is FQNEAQ in the germline V gene. V was clipped by 5 bases and J by 6 bases; unmatched bases: 16. The CDR3 here is CASSPVVTRDRGNGYTF. The DNA for the CDR3 is TGTGCCAGCAGCCCCGTCGTAACACGAGACAGGGGGAATGGCTACACCTTC.

The CDR3 DNA reads TGTGCCAGCAGCTTCAGGGACATTTCCACAGATACGCAGTATTTT. Its translation: CASSFRDISTDTQYF. The chain joins TRBV5-4 to TRBJ2-3; the D gene is possibly TRBD1 (6 bases). Between the trimmed V and J ends, which lost 2 bases and 2 bases, there was a span of 12 bases. The CDR3 loop spans 15 amino acids. In germline, CDR1 is SGHNT, CDR2 YYREEE (reference sequence).

This chain uses TRBV28 with TRBJ1-6, with 9 bases that match TRBD1. This CDR3 region has 17 residues. V dropped 3 bases and J dropped 10; count of bases not matched to a gene: 13. In germline, CDR1 is MDHEN, CDR2 SYDVKM. CDR3 sequence: CASSLLTGTGLMSPLHF. The DNA of the CDR3 is TGTGCCAGCAGTTTGCTTACCGGGACAGGGTTAATGTCACCCCTCCACTTT.

The chain carries TRBV5-5 and TRBJ2-1; 12 bases are a match to TRBD2. CDR3 length: 16 amino acids. Germline values: CDR1 SGHKS, CDR2 YYEKEE (reference sequence). V lost 4 bases, J lost 8 bases, and 10 bases stayed unmatched. CDR3 sequence: CASSHLAGGPGDEQFF. The CDR3 DNA reads TGTGCCAGCAGCCACCTAGCGGGGGGGCCTGGTGATGAGCAGTTCTTC.

The chain combines TRBV28 with TRBJ1-6; 7 positions match TRBD1. This CDR3 has 14 residues. With V trimmed by 6 bases and J by 7 bases, 6 bases remained unmatched. The germline V gene encodes CDR1 MDHEN and CDR2 SYDVKM. Written as DNA, the CDR3 is TGTGCCAGCAGCAGGGACAGAGGCAATTCACCCCTCCACTTT. Protein product: CASSRDRGNSPLHF.

The V and J genes are TRBV29-1 and TRBJ2-2; TRBD1 is a possible D gene (6 bases). Trimming removed 4 bases at V and 4 bases at J, with 13 bases between. This CDR3 comprises 14 residues. CDR1 and CDR2 from the germline V gene are SQVTM and ANQGSEA. The CDR3: CSVGRQGSTGELFF. CDR3 nucleotide sequence: TGCAGCGTTGGAAGGCAGGGGAGCACCGGGGAGCTGTTTTTT.

This clone was picked up a small number of times. The chain combines TRBV18 with TRBJ2-4; TRBD1 is a possible D gene (7 bases). V gave up 3 bases and J gave up 6 bases, with 9 bases separating them. The CDR3 loop spans 13 amino acids. Per the germline V gene, CDR1 is KGHSH and CDR2 is LQKENI. The CDR3 nucleotides are TGTGCCAGCTCACCGGAGGGGGCAAACATTCAGTACTTC. The encoded protein is CASSPEGANIQYF.

The genes are TRBV18 and TRBJ1-2, with TRBD1 matching 11 bases. The length of the CDR3 is 16 residues. Trimming at V came to 3 bases and at J to 1 base, leaving 4 bases not matched to a gene. Germline-derived CDR1 and CDR2 are KGHSH and LQKENI. CDR3 amino acids: CASSPGTGGLNYGYTF. The CDR3 DNA follows: TGTGCCAGCTCACCCGGGACAGGGGGGCTTAACTATGGCTACACCTTC.

This sequence joins TRBV4-2 and TRBJ2-2; 9 bases align to TRBD2. The CDR3 is 15 residues long. V lost 6 bases, J lost 5 bases, and 7 bases stayed unmatched. The germline V gene encodes CDR1 LGHNA and CDR2 YNFKEQ. The CDR3 nucleotides read TGTGCCAGCAGGTTCAGCGGGGGGATAACCGGGGAGCTGTTTTTT. Residues: CASRFSGGITGELFF.

The V call is TRBV7-9, the J call TRBJ2-1; 9 nucleotides align to TRBD1. The V gene end was trimmed by 6 bases and the J gene end by 4 bases; junction bases not matched to a gene: 7. Germline values: CDR1 SEHNR, CDR2 FQNEAQ (reference sequence). CDR3 length: 15 amino acids. The CDR3 sequence is CASRHRDRDYNEQFF. CDR3 bases: TGTGCCAGCAGACACCGGGACAGGGATTACAATGAGCAGTTCTTC.

The chain links TRBV7-9 to TRBJ2-7, with 7 bases identical to TRBD1. The V and J ends lost 1 base and 2 bases, in that order; junction bases with no gene match: 2. The germline V gene has CDR1 SEHNR and CDR2 FQNEAQ (reference sequence). CDR3 length equals 14 residues. The CDR3 sequence is CASSLEQGPYEQYF. CDR3 coding DNA: TGTGCCAGCAGCTTAGAACAGGGGCCCTACGAGCAGTACTTC.

This clone was seen a handful of times. The chain combines TRBV10-3 with TRBJ1-1; D is unclear. The CDR3 has 13 amino acids. Germline assignment: CDR1 ENHRY and CDR2 SYGVKD. V was shortened by 7 bases and J by 0 bases, with 9 bases between the two germline ends. Written as DNA, the CDR3 is TGTGCCATCAAAACAGAGATGAACACTGAAGCTTTCTTT. Its protein is CAIKTEMNTEAFF.

This clone was detected only a few times. This chain uses TRBV10-3 with TRBJ1-4; D unclear. This CDR3 comprises 13 residues. CDR1 ENHRY and CDR2 SYGVKD come from the germline V gene. Trimming took off 3 bases at V and 11 bases at J, with 13 bases between the two ends. The CDR3 coding sequence is TGTGCCATCAGTGAACTCTCTGAAGAGAAACTGTTTTTT. This codes for CAISELSEEKLFF.

This rearrangement joins TRBV6-1 to TRBJ2-5; D is possibly TRBD2 (7 bases). V lost 1 base and J lost 4, with 13 bases in between. CDR1 is MNHNS, CDR2 SASEGT, per germline. The CDR3 length is 15 residues. CDR3 nucleotide sequence: TGTGCCAGCAGTGAAGTGGTCGGGGGGCGAGAGACCCAGTACTTC. Amino acids: CASSEVVGGRETQYF.

The V call is TRBV15, the J call TRBJ2-1; the match to TRBD2 covers 8 bases. Trimming at V came to 1 base and at J to 7 bases, leaving 9 bases not matched to a gene. Germline V gives CDR1 LNHNV, CDR2 YYDKDF (reference sequence). CDR3 size: 16 residues. CDR3 region: CATSRGTLAVENEQFF. In nucleotides, the CDR3 is TGTGCCACCAGCAGAGGGACACTAGCGGTCGAGAATGAGCAGTTCTTC. The variable domain in full, completed from reference TRBV15 and TRBJ2-1, reads DAMVIQNPRYQVTQFGKPVTLSCSQTLNHNVMYWYQQKSSQAPKLLFHYYDKDFNNEADTPDNFQSRRPNTSFCFLDIRSPGLGDTAMYLCATSRGTLAVENEQFFGPGTRLTVL.

This clone came up a few times. The chain links TRBV5-6 to TRBJ2-1; D ambiguous. Germline loops: CDR1 SGHDT, CDR2 YYEEEE. The CDR3 is 16 amino acids. V lost 0 bases, J lost 2 bases, and 12 bases lay in between. CDR3 loop: CASSLAVAVTYNEQFF. In DNA form, the CDR3 reads TGTGCCAGCAGCTTGGCCGTGGCCGTAACCTACAATGAGCAGTTCTTC.

The chain couples TRBV19 to TRBJ1-5; 9 nucleotides align to TRBD1. V lost 8 bases and J lost 6; bases outside the gene matches: 8. Germline V lookup: CDR1 LNHDA, CDR2 SQIVND (reference sequence). The CDR3 has 14 amino acids. CDR3 sequence reads: CASSDRGPIQPQHF. DNA for the CDR3: TGTGCCAGTTCGGACAGGGGCCCAATTCAGCCCCAGCATTTT.

The rearrangement links TRBV5-1 to TRBJ2-3; 9 positions agree with TRBD1. The CDR3 loop spans 15 amino acids. After removal of 0 bases from V and 6 bases from J, the junction contained 5 bases not matched to a gene. Per the germline V gene, CDR1 is SGHRS and CDR2 is YFSETQ. CDR3 sequence: CASSLGDRVVDTQYF. The DNA of the CDR3 is TGCGCCAGCAGCTTGGGGGACAGGGTCGTGGATACGCAGTATTTT.

CDR3 DNA: TGTGCCAGCAGCCTGGGGACTAGCGGGGGGGGCTACAATGAGCAGTTCTTC. As protein: CASSLGTSGGGYNEQFF. The V and J genes are TRBV11-2 and TRBJ2-1, with 16 bases identical to TRBD2. The CDR3 consists of 17 residues. The J segment lost 3 bases and the V segment lost 5 bases, leaving 4 bases of the junction unmatched. The germline gives CDR1 SGHAT, CDR2 FQNNGV.

The V call is TRBV27, the J call TRBJ2-7, with 8 nucleotides matching TRBD1. V gave up 5 bases and J gave up 0 bases; unmatched junction bases: 9. The CDR3 length is 16 residues. The germline gives CDR1 MNHEY, CDR2 SMNVEV (reference sequence). The CDR3 here is CASSPQGALISYEQYF. CDR3 DNA sequence: TGTGCCAGCAGTCCCCAGGGGGCCCTTATCTCCTACGAGCAGTACTTC.

This clone appeared a single time. This chain links TRBV5-5 with TRBJ2-7, with no clear D. This CDR3 contains 14 residues. V was shortened by 6 bases and J by 2 bases, with 15 bases between the two germline ends. Germline V gives CDR1 SGHKS, CDR2 YYEKEE (reference sequence). CDR3 in amino acids: CASISVPGPYEQYF. The CDR3 region has the DNA TGTGCCAGCATCTCGGTGCCAGGCCCCTACGAGCAGTACTTC.

The CDR3 nucleotides read TGTGCCAGCAGTCTTGGGGGGACCTACGAGCAGTACTTC. Translation: CASSLGGTYEQYF. V usage is TRBV6-5 and J usage is TRBJ2-7; maybe TRBD2 (6 bases). The length of the CDR3 is 13 residues. The V and J ends lost 5 bases and 2 bases respectively, with 10 bases between them. Germline lookup yields CDR1 MNHEY and CDR2 SVGAGI.

The V and J genes are TRBV5-4 and TRBJ2-1; TRBD2 aligns across 8 bases. The CDR3 is 15 residues long. V shed 3 bases and J 0 bases; nucleotides not matched to a gene: 2. Germline-derived CDR1 and CDR2 are SGHNT and YYREEE (reference sequence). The DNA for the CDR3 is TGTGCCAGCAGCTCGGGAGGGAGCTCCTACAATGAGCAGTTCTTC. Its translation: CASSSGGSSYNEQFF.

This chain joins TRBV7-3 and TRBJ2-5; TRBD2 aligns across 11 bases. The CDR3 covers 18 residues. J gave up 1 base and V 6 bases, and 13 bases lay outside the gene matches. Germline loops: CDR1 SGHTA, CDR2 FQGTGA. CDR3 nucleotides: TGTGCCAGCAGTCACGGGCTAGGACTAGCGGGTGCCCAAGAGACCCAGTACTTC. Protein sequence: CASSHGLGLAGAQETQYF. Looking up the rest from reference TRBV7-3 and TRBJ2-5 gives the full variable domain: GAGVSQTPSNKVTEKGKYVELRCDPISGHTALYWYRQSLGQGPEFLIYFQGTGAADDSGLPNDRFFAVRPEGSVSTLKIQRTERGDSAVYLCASSHGLGLAGAQETQYFGPGTRLLVL.

The chain recombines TRBV9 with TRBJ1-4; 9 nucleotides line up with TRBD1. CDR3 length: 14 residues. Per the germline V gene, CDR1 is SGDLS and CDR2 is YYNGEE. J was trimmed by 5 bases and V by 4 bases; bases with no gene match: 3. The CDR3 sequence: CASSPTGGNEKLFF. In DNA, the CDR3 is TGTGCCAGCAGCCCGACAGGGGGAAATGAAAAACTGTTTTTT.